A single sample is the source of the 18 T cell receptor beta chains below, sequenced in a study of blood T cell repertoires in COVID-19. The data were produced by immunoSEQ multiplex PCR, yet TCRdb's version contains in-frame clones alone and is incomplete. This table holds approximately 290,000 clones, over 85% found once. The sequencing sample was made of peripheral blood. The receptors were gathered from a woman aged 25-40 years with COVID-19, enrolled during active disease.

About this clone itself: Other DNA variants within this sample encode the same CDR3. CDR3 nucleotide sequence: TGTGCCAGCAGCTTGGGAGACACTGAAGCTTTCTTT. Amino acids: CASSLGDTEAFF. V usage is TRBV5-6 and J usage is TRBJ1-1; D remains ambiguous. The germline V gene encodes CDR1 SGHDT and CDR2 YYEEEE. The CDR3 length is 12 residues. Deletions cut 0 bases from V and 3 bases from J, with 3 bases between.

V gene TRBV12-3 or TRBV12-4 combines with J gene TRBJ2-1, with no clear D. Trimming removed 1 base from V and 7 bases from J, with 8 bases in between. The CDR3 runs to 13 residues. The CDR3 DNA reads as TGTGCCAGCAGTTTAGTTACCGCGAATGAGCAGTTCTTC. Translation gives CASSLVTANEQFF.

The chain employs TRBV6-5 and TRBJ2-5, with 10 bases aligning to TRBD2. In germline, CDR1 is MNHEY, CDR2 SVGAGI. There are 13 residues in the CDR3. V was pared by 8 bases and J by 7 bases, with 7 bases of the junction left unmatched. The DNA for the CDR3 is TGTGCCAGCCGCACTAGCGGGGTGGGGACCCAGTACTTC. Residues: CASRTSGVGTQYF.

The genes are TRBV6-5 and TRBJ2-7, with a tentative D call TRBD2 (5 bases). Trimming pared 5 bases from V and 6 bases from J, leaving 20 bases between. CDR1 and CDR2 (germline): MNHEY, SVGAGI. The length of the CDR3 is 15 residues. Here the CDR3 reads CASSPPSGVRGEQYF. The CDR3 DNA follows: TGTGCCAGCAGTCCCCCATCTGGGGTACGGGGCGAGCAGTACTTC.

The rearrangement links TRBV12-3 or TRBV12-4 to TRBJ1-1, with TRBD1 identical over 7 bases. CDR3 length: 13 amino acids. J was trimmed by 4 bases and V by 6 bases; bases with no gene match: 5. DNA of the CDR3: TGTGCCAGCAGAACGTCAGGGGGCACTGAAGCTTTCTTT. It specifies CASRTSGGTEAFF.

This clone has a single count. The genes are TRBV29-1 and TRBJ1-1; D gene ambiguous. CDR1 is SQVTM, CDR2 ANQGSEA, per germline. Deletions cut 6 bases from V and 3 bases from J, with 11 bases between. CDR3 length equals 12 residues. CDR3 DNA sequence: TGCAGCGTGACCCTTGGGCACACTGAAGCTTTCTTT. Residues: CSVTLGHTEAFF.

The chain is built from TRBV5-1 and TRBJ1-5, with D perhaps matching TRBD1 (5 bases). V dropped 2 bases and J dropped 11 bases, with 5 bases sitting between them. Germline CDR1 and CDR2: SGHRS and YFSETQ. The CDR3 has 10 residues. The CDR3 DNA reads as TGCGCCAGCAGCTTCAGGGCCCAGCATTTT. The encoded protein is CASSFRAQHF.

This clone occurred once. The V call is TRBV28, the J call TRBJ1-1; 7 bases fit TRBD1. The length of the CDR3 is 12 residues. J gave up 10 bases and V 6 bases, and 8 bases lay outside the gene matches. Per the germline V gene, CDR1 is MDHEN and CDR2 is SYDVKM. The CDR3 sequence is CASRTPPGGAFF. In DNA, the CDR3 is TGTGCCAGCAGGACCCCGCCAGGGGGAGCTTTCTTT.

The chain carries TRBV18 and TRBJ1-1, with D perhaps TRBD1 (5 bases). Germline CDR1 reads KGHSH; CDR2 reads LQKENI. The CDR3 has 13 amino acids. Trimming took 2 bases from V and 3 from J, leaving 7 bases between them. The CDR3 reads CASSPNRYTEAFF. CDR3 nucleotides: TGTGCCAGCTCACCAAACAGGTACACTGAAGCTTTCTTT.

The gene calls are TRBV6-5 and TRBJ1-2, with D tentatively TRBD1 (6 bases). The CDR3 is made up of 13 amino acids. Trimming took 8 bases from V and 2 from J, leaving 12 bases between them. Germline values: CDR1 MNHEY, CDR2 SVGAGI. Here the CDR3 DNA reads TGTGCCAGCGGGGGCGATTTCAACTATGGCTACACCTTC. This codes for CASGGDFNYGYTF.

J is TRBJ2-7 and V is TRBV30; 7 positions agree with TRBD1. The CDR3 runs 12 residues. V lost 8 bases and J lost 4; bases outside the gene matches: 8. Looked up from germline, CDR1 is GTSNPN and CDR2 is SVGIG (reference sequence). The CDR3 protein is CASTGERYEQYF. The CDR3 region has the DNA TGTGCCAGCACAGGGGAAAGGTACGAGCAGTACTTC.

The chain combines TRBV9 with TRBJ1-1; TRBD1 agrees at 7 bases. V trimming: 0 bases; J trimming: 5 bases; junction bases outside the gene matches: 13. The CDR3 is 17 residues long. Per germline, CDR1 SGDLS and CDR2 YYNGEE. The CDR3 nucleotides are TGTGCCAGCAGCGTAGAACGAGGACAGGCCGGTCAGACTGAAGCTTTCTTT. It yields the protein CASSVERGQAGQTEAFF.

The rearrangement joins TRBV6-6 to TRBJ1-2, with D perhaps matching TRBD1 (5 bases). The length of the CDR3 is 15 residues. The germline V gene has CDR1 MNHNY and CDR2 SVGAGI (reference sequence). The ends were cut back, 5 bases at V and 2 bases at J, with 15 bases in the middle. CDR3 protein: CASSTEKDINYGYTF. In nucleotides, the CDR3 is TGTGCCAGCAGTACCGAGAAGGACATCAACTATGGCTACACCTTC.

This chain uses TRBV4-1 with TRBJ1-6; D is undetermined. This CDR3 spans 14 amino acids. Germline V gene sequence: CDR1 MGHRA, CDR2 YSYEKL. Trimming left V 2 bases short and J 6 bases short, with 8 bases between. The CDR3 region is CASSQITANSPLHF. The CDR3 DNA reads TGCGCCAGCAGCCAAATAACTGCTAATTCACCCCTCCACTTT.

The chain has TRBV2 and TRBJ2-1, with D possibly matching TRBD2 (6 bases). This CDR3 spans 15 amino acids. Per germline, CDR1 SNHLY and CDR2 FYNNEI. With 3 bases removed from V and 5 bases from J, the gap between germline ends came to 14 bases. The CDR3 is CASSDRRGENNEQFF. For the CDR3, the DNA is TGTGCCAGCAGTGATCGACGCGGGGAAAACAATGAGCAGTTCTTC.

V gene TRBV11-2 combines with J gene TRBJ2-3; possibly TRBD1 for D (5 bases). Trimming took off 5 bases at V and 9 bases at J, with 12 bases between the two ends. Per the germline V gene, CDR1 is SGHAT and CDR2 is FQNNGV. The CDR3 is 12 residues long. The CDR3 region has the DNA TGTGCCAGCAGCCGTGATCAGGGAACGCAGTATTTT. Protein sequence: CASSRDQGTQYF.

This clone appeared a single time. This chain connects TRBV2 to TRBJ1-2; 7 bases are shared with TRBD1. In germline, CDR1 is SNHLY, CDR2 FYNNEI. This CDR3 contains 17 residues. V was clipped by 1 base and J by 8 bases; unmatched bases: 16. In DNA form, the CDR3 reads TGTGCCAGCAGTGAAGAGAGGGGGCGCGGTGCTCTTTTGGGCTACACCTTC. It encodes CASSEERGRGALLGYTF.

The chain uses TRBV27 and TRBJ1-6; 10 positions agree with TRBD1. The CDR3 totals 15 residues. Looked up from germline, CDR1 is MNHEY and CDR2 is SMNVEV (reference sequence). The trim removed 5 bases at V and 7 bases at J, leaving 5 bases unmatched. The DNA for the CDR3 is TGTGCCAGCAGTACGCGGACAGGGGGAAATTCACCCCTCCACTTT. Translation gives CASSTRTGGNSPLHF.